These 32 T cell receptor beta chains came from one sample sequenced in a study of early T cells in non-severe SARS-CoV-2 infection. TCRdb reprocessed the 5' RACE reads via MiXCR and lists one record per CDR3 protein. The table records 70,000 to 95,000 distinct CDR3 sequences, over 9% of them present only once. Sequenced sample: whole blood. The origin of the receptors is an adult who was a healthcare worker with PCR-confirmed SARS-CoV-2 infection or an uninfected control (not recorded which).

This clonotype was picked up many times. This chain connects TRBV6-6 to TRBJ2-7, with TRBD1 identical over 8 bases. Losses at the gene ends were 6 bases for V and 4 bases for J; bases not matched to a gene: 11. This CDR3 comprises 15 residues. From germline, CDR1 is MNHNY and CDR2 SVGAGI (reference sequence). CDR3 DNA sequence: TGTGCCAGCAGAGACTCGCAGGGGGCGAGTTACGAGCAGTACTTC. This sequence encodes CASRDSQGASYEQYF.

This clonotype was counted between two and nine times. This rearrangement joins TRBV30 to TRBJ2-5; 8 nucleotides agree with TRBD1. Germline values: CDR1 GTSNPN, CDR2 SVGIG (reference sequence). The J segment lost 4 bases and the V segment lost 5 bases, leaving 0 bases of the junction unmatched. This CDR3 is 11 amino acids long. Here the CDR3 reads CAWGQGETQYF. The CDR3 coding sequence is TGTGCCTGGGGACAGGGAGAGACCCAGTACTTC.

The chain joins TRBV5-1 to TRBJ2-7; TRBD1 is a possible D gene (6 bases). Germline CDR1 reads SGHRS; CDR2 reads YFSETQ. V was clipped by 4 bases and J by 10 bases, with 18 bases between them. The CDR3 contains 13 residues. This chain's CDR3 is CASSTGPGVLQYF. CDR3 in DNA: TGCGCCAGCAGCACGGGGCCAGGGGTTCTTCAGTACTTC. The full variable domain, in which reference TRBV5-1 and TRBJ2-7 provide the parts outside the CDR3, is KAGVTQTPRYLIKTRGQQVTLSCSPISGHRSVSWYQQTPGQGLQFLFEYFSETQRNKGNFPGRFSGRQFSNSRSEMNVSTLELGDSALYLCASSTGPGVLQYFGPGTRLTVT.

CDR3 nucleotide sequence: TGTGCCAGCAGCTTGGCGAGACAGGTCGCCTTTTACGAGCAGTACTTC. This encodes CASSLARQVAFYEQYF. The chain has TRBV5-5 and TRBJ2-7; D might be TRBD1 (6 bases). V was pared by 0 bases and J by 4 bases, with 17 bases between. CDR1 is SGHKS, CDR2 YYEKEE, per germline (reference sequence). The CDR3 is 16 amino acids.

V gene TRBV5-5 combines with J gene TRBJ2-7; D is tentatively TRBD1 or TRBD2 (9 bases each). Germline values: CDR1 SGHKS, CDR2 YYEKEE (reference sequence). This CDR3 region has 17 residues. With 0 bases removed from V and 3 bases from J, the gap between germline ends came to 19 bases. The DNA for the CDR3 is TGTGCCAGCAGCTTGGAGGCGGGAGGGACAGGGATCTACGAGCAGTACTTC. Protein product: CASSLEAGGTGIYEQYF.

This clonotype has at least ten counts. The chain joins TRBV27 to TRBJ1-1; D might be TRBD1 (5 bases). Between the trimmed V and J ends, which lost 6 bases and 0 bases, there was a span of 8 bases. The length of the CDR3 is 13 residues. Germline assignment: CDR1 MNHEY and CDR2 SMNVEV (reference sequence). CDR3 nucleotides: TGTGCCAGCAGGGGGACGGTGAACACTGAAGCTTTCTTT. This sequence encodes CASRGTVNTEAFF.

This clonotype was found a few times. The rearrangement joins TRBV7-2 to TRBJ2-7; D is unclear. Trimming pared 5 bases from V and 5 bases from J, leaving 19 bases between. CDR3 length: 15 residues. Germline CDR1 SGHTA, CDR2 FQGNSA. CDR3 sequence (DNA): TGTGCCAGCAGCCCCGAGACGAAAATGGCCCACGAGCAGTACTTC. Encoded protein: CASSPETKMAHEQYF.

At least ten counts were recorded for this clonotype. This chain links TRBV6-2 or TRBV6-3 with TRBJ2-5, with a weak D call TRBD1 (6 bases). In germline, CDR1 is MNHEY, CDR2 SVGEGT. The CDR3 extends over 15 amino acids. V was cut by 2 bases and J by 5 bases, with 15 bases left in between. CDR3 region: CASSYMSDSRETQYF. CDR3 DNA: TGTGCCAGCAGTTACATGTCGGACAGTAGGGAGACCCAGTACTTC.

Within the sample, this clonotype is medium-sized (0.01 to 0.1%). J is TRBJ2-1 and V is TRBV6-2 or TRBV6-3; no reliable D call. CDR3 length: 11 residues. Per germline, CDR1 MNHEY and CDR2 SVGEGT. Trimming cost V 5 bases and J 9 bases, with 8 bases left between them. DNA of the CDR3: TGTGCCAGCAGTCTCCTCACTGAGCAGTTCTTC. Its protein is CASSLLTEQFF.

This clonotype was seen only a few times. The V gene is TRBV28, the J gene TRBJ1-2, with 7 bases fitting TRBD1. The germline CDR1 and CDR2 sequences are MDHEN and SYDVKM. Unmatched junction bases numbered 13, after V lost 4 bases and J lost 2 bases. The CDR3 covers 17 residues. CDR3 sequence: CASSSHAPWGQNYGYTF. The CDR3 DNA is TGTGCCAGCAGTTCGCATGCCCCTTGGGGACAGAACTATGGCTACACCTTC.

V usage is TRBV9 and J usage is TRBJ2-1; possible D gene TRBD1, 5 bases. The CDR3 is 15 amino acids. V gave up 4 bases and J gave up 2 bases, with 13 bases separating them. CDR1 is SGDLS and CDR2 is YYNGEE in the germline V gene. In nucleotides, the CDR3 is TGTGCCAGCAGCCCTGGACACGGTACCTACAATGAGCAGTTCTTC. Its protein product is CASSPGHGTYNEQFF.

There are a few counts of this clonotype. This CDR3 is CASLSSANTGELFF. The CDR3 DNA follows: TGTGCCAGCCTTTCTAGCGCCAACACCGGGGAGCTGTTTTTT. V usage is TRBV3-1 and J usage is TRBJ2-2; maybe TRBD2 (6 bases). The CDR3 consists of 14 residues. Trimming cost V 8 bases and J 2 bases, with 12 bases left between them. The germline gives CDR1 LGHDT, CDR2 YNNKEL (reference sequence). The full variable domain, in which reference TRBV3-1 and TRBJ2-2 provide the parts outside the CDR3, is DTAVSQTPKYLVTQMGNDKSIKCEQNLGHDTMYWYKQDSKKFLKIMFSYNNKELIINETVPNRFSPKSPDKAHLNLHINSLELGDSAVYFCASLSSANTGELFFGEGSRLTVL.

This clonotype was seen ten or more times. The chain has TRBV10-3 and TRBJ1-2, with D unclear. Trimming took 3 bases from V and 6 from J, leaving 17 bases between them. This CDR3 is 15 amino acids long. Germline assignment: CDR1 ENHRY and CDR2 SYGVKD. CDR3 DNA sequence: TGTGCCATCAGTGAACCACCCGGGCTCCCAAATGGCTACACCTTC. Amino acid sequence: CAISEPPGLPNGYTF.

This clonotype was detected many times. The chain uses TRBV12-3 or TRBV12-4 and TRBJ2-7; D unclear. V was pared by 4 bases and J by 12 bases, with 16 bases between. This CDR3 has 12 amino acids. The CDR3 is CASSSSTLFPYF. CDR3 nucleotide sequence: TGTGCCAGCAGTTCGTCTACGTTATTCCCGTACTTC.

On this clonotype: A read error may account for a junction end that differs from germline. The chain has TRBV3-1 and TRBJ1-1, with 7 bases that match TRBD1. The CDR3 spans 13 residues. Germline assignment: CDR1 LGHDT and CDR2 YNNKEL (reference sequence). CDR3 protein: CASSRRQGTEVFF. Here the CDR3 DNA reads TGTGCCAGCAGCCGAAGACAGGGCACTGAAGTTTTCTTT. Supplemented by reference TRBV3-1 and TRBJ1-1, the full variable domain reads DTAVSQTPKYLVTQMGNDKSIKCEQNLGHDTMYWYKQDSKKFLKIMFSYNNKELIINETVPNRFSPKSPDKAHLNLHINSLELGDSAVYFCASSRRQGTEVFFGQGTRLTVV.

Many counts were recorded for this clonotype. J is TRBJ1-3 and V is TRBV30; possibly TRBD1 for D (6 bases). The germline V and J ends were trimmed by 3 bases and 3 bases, with 12 bases remaining between them. Looked up from germline, CDR1 is GTSNPN and CDR2 is SVGIG (reference sequence). This CDR3 region has 14 residues. CDR3 region: CAWSRGGDGNTIYF. The CDR3 DNA follows: TGTGCCTGGAGCCGTGGGGGCGATGGAAACACCATATATTTT.

This clonotype was counted many times. J is TRBJ2-1 and V is TRBV6-6; weak D call: TRBD2 (6 bases). The germline V gene has CDR1 MNHNY and CDR2 SVGAGI (reference sequence). The CDR3 length is 11 residues. Trimming cost V 4 bases and J 15 bases, with 13 bases left between them. CDR3 protein: CASSWGERPFF. CDR3 nucleotide sequence: TGTGCCAGCAGTTGGGGGGAGCGTCCGTTCTTC.

This clonotype was seen many times. The J gene is TRBJ1-1, the V gene TRBV7-9, with D possibly matching TRBD1 (6 bases). V was cut by 3 bases and J by 3 bases, with 14 bases left in between. The CDR3 covers 15 residues. From germline, CDR1 is SEHNR and CDR2 FQNEAQ (reference sequence). In nucleotides, the CDR3 is TGTGCCAGCAGCTTTTTCATCAGGGGAGACACTGAAGCTTTCTTT. Residues: CASSFFIRGDTEAFF.

This clonotype was counted at least ten times. The chain has TRBV19 and TRBJ1-2; D is ambiguous. The ends were cut back, 10 bases at V and 8 bases at J, with 20 bases in the middle. The CDR3 runs to 13 residues. From germline, CDR1 is LNHDA and CDR2 SQIVND (reference sequence). CDR3 in DNA: TGTGCCACCAACTCCCTCCCACCAACGGGCTACACCTTC. It encodes CATNSLPPTGYTF.

A few counts support this clonotype. V and J are TRBV12-3 or TRBV12-4 and TRBJ1-5, with 8 bases matching TRBD1. The CDR3 runs to 16 residues. With V trimmed by 6 bases and J by 4 bases, 11 bases remained unmatched. CDR3 amino acids: CASRRYGQGGNQPQHF. Here the CDR3 DNA reads TGTGCCAGCAGGCGATACGGACAGGGCGGGAATCAGCCCCAGCATTTT.

In its sample, this clonotype was seen a few times. This is likely a read error, given that the CDR3 carries no conserved phenylalanine or tryptophan at its end. It is unclear where the CDR3 begins or ends on the DNA, so no DNA is shown, and the CDR3 is as TCRdb lists it. The gene calls are TRBV28 and TRBJ2-3. The germline gives CDR1 MDHEN, CDR2 SYDVKM. Inclusive of both ends, the CDR3 amounts to 8 amino acids. CDR3: CASSFGVR.

This clonotype was seen at least ten times. V is TRBV28 and J is TRBJ2-3, with TRBD2 matching over 16 bases. Looked up from germline, CDR1 is MDHEN and CDR2 is SYDVKM. The CDR3 is 16 residues long. The V segment lost 7 bases and the J segment 6 bases; nucleotides outside the gene matches: 7. This CDR3 reads CASKPPGLAGGDTQYF. The DNA for the CDR3 is TGTGCCAGCAAACCCCCGGGACTAGCGGGAGGGGATACGCAGTATTTT.

V is TRBV28 and J is TRBJ1-3; TRBD1 might be the D (5 bases). Deletions cut 1 base from V and 3 bases from J, with 16 bases between. The germline gives CDR1 MDHEN, CDR2 SYDVKM. The CDR3 runs to 17 residues. CDR3 bases: TGTGCCAGCAGTTTATTAGGGGAAGGAGGCGTTGGAAACACCATATATTTT. This gives the protein CASSLLGEGGVGNTIYF.

This clonotype was observed many times. V gene TRBV12-3 or TRBV12-4 combines with J gene TRBJ2-7; D is undetermined. The V gene lost 2 bases and the J gene lost 2 bases, with 13 bases spanning the gap. This CDR3 region has 15 residues. CDR3 sequence (DNA): TGTGCCAGCAGTTTATTCGGAGCCTACCCCTACGAGCAGTACTTC. Encoded protein: CASSLFGAYPYEQYF.

This clonotype was counted many times. The chain carries TRBV28 and TRBJ2-1; TRBD2 matches 7 bases. J gave up 7 bases and V 1 base, and 7 bases lay outside the gene matches. The CDR3 covers 15 residues. From germline, CDR1 is MDHEN and CDR2 SYDVKM. DNA of the CDR3: TGTGCCAGCAGTTTATCCGGGAGGTCTCCGAATGAGCAGTTCTTC. Amino acids: CASSLSGRSPNEQFF.

The chain joins TRBV10-2 to TRBJ1-2; 7 nucleotides agree with TRBD1. Germline CDR1 and CDR2: WSHSY and SAAADI. The CDR3 sequence is 13 residues long. Germline trimming cut 7 bases from V and 2 bases from J; bases unmatched to any gene: 4. CDR3: CASTAGQNYGYTF. CDR3 in DNA: TGCGCCAGCACAGCGGGACAGAACTATGGCTACACCTTC.

V gene TRBV4-1 combines with J gene TRBJ2-1; D remains ambiguous. The V and J ends lost 2 bases and 6 bases respectively, with 14 bases between them. This CDR3 contains 15 residues. Germline values: CDR1 MGHRA, CDR2 YSYEKL. The CDR3: CASSQMGLPLNEQFF. The CDR3 bases are TGCGCCAGCAGCCAAATGGGCCTCCCCCTCAATGAGCAGTTCTTC.

This CDR3 reads CASSSTGGTAKNIQYF. The CDR3 region has the DNA TGTGCCAGCAGTTCCACAGGGGGCACGGCCAAAAACATTCAGTACTTC. The chain has TRBV6-6 and TRBJ2-4, with 9 positions matching TRBD1. Germline CDR1 and CDR2: MNHNY and SVGAGI (reference sequence). The CDR3 sequence is 16 residues long. Trimming removed 4 bases from V and 1 base from J; junction bases left unmatched: 5.

The rearrangement joins TRBV7-3 to TRBJ2-2; D unclear. The germline V gene has CDR1 SGHTA and CDR2 FQGTGA. The CDR3 has 14 residues. V lost 2 bases and J 3 bases, leaving 7 bases between the germline ends. CDR3 amino acids: CASSLSGDTGELFF. For the CDR3, the DNA is TGTGCCAGCAGCTTATCGGGCGACACCGGGGAGCTGTTTTTT.

This clonotype appeared a few times. This chain joins TRBV20-1 and TRBJ2-3; TRBD2 matches 7 bases. V lost 0 bases and J lost 1; bases outside the gene matches: 10. The CDR3 extends over 17 amino acids. CDR1 and CDR2 (germline): DFQATT, SNEGSKA (reference sequence). CDR3 protein: CSARDPQRGKGTDTQYF. Here the CDR3 DNA reads TGCAGTGCTAGAGATCCTCAGCGGGGCAAAGGCACAGATACGCAGTATTTT.

CDR3 sequence (DNA): TGCAGTGCTAGTAGTTGGGGGGACGACTATGGCTACACCTTC. This sequence encodes CSASSWGDDYGYTF. This chain joins TRBV20-1 and TRBJ1-2; D perhaps matches TRBD1 (5 bases). Trimming stripped 3 bases from V and 3 bases from J, with 14 bases between. The CDR3 runs to 14 residues. CDR1 and CDR2 from the germline V gene are DFQATT and SNEGSKA (reference sequence).

In this sample, this clonotype turned up a few times. The V and J genes are TRBV18 and TRBJ2-2, with D perhaps TRBD1 or TRBD2 (6 bases each). Trimming took 3 bases from V and 0 from J, leaving 11 bases between them. This CDR3 is built from 16 residues. Germline CDR1 KGHSH, CDR2 LQKENI. Written as DNA, the CDR3 is TGTGCCAGCTCACCGGAGGGGGGCGCGAACACCGGGGAGCTGTTTTTT. Translated: CASSPEGGANTGELFF.